This T cell receptor beta chain was observed in a study of blood T cell repertoires in COVID-19. As for the study in general: Samples taken during acute and convalescent COVID-19 were collected in the United States, Italy and Spain. Sample material is recorded as cDNA or gDNA derived from T cells, B-cell-depleted T cells, or PBMCs.

Germline CDR1 is SGHRS and CDR2 is YFSETQ. The trim removed 0 bases at V and 3 bases at J, leaving 3 bases unmatched. The CDR3 loop spans 15 amino acids. As originally analysed: Reference gene primer amplification gave estimated nucleated cell counts. Data came from immunoSEQ multiplex PCR; TCRdb stores just in-frame clones and leaves some out. That table furnishes V, J and clone size, whereas the DNA furnished D and trimming. The sample lists roughly 140,000 clones; around 84% were seen once. This TCR came from a woman aged 50 to 65 in a cohort sampled during active or convalescent COVID-19. The chain recombines TRBV5-1 with TRBJ2-7; the match to TRBD2 covers 10 bases. Sequencing was done on a sample of peripheral blood. The CDR3 DNA follows: TGCGCCAGCAGCTTGGTGGCTAGCGGGAGCTACGAGCAGTACTTC. It is translated as CASSLVASGSYEQYF.